Listed here are 8 T cell receptor beta chains from one sample, sequenced in a study of long-term antiretroviral therapy in people with HIV. Survey level was the resolution at which the v3.0 immunoSEQ assay ran. Sequencing was performed with immunoSEQ multiplex PCR; in TCRdb, only in-frame clones are kept and a portion is missing. Among about 31,000 clones listed, roughly nine tenths were seen once. Specimen: unsorted PBMCs, collected around 5 years before starting antiretroviral therapy. The source is a man over 45 with HIV.

This rearrangement joins TRBV6-5 to TRBJ2-7; possibly TRBD2 for D (6 bases). This CDR3 has 14 residues. The ends were cut back, 2 bases at V and 7 bases at J, with 15 bases in the middle. CDR1 is MNHEY and CDR2 is SVGAGI in the germline V gene. Here the CDR3 reads CASSYLVRSGEQYF. CDR3 nucleotides: TGTGCCAGCAGTTACCTCGTGAGGAGCGGGGAGCAGTACTTC.

The rearrangement links TRBV7-9 to TRBJ2-7; 11 nucleotides match TRBD1. Germline CDR1 is SEHNR and CDR2 is FQNEAQ (reference sequence). V lost 2 bases, J lost 4 bases, and 4 bases stayed unmatched. The length of the CDR3 is 15 residues. The CDR3: CASSLHGQGAYEQYF. CDR3 sequence (DNA): TGTGCCAGCAGCTTACACGGACAGGGGGCTTACGAGCAGTACTTC.

This clone was found once. The J gene is TRBJ2-3, the V gene TRBV4-2; a weak D match, TRBD2 (5 bases). V lost 0 bases to trimming and J lost 0 bases, with 13 bases between them. CDR3 length: 17 residues. From germline, CDR1 is LGHNA and CDR2 YNFKEQ. The CDR3 nucleotides read TGTGCCAGCAGCCAAGAATGGTCCAGGACTAGCACAGATACGCAGTATTTT. It is translated as CASSQEWSRTSTDTQYF.

The CDR3 DNA reads as TGTGCCAGCAGTTCAACTTGGACCTCTTCTAATTCACCCCTCCACTTT. Its translation: CASSSTWTSSNSPLHF. The gene calls are TRBV6-5 and TRBJ1-6; D not certain. Trimming took off 4 bases at V and 6 bases at J, with 16 bases between the two ends. The CDR3 is 16 amino acids. CDR1 is MNHEY and CDR2 is SVGAGI in the germline V gene.

This clone appeared once. This chain uses TRBV9 with TRBJ1-1; possible D gene TRBD1, 5 bases. This CDR3 region has 15 residues. The V end lost 5 bases, the J end lost 5 bases, and 19 bases lay between the germline ends. Germline CDR1 SGDLS, CDR2 YYNGEE. CDR3 DNA: TGTGCCAGCAGTCAACTCAGGGAGGGTCGGACTGAAGCTTTCTTT. It translates to CASSQLREGRTEAFF.

This clone was seen a single time. The chain is built from TRBV7-2 and TRBJ2-3, with D perhaps assigned TRBD1 or TRBD2 (7 bases each). Trimming stripped 5 bases from V and 6 bases from J, with 15 bases between. In germline, CDR1 is SGHTA, CDR2 FQGNSA. The CDR3 covers 14 residues. The CDR3: CASSPQGGRDTQYF. In DNA form, the CDR3 reads TGTGCCAGCAGCCCCCAGGGGGGGCGCGATACGCAGTATTTT.

The count of this clone is one. CDR3 DNA: TGTGCCAGCAGTTTATCCCGCGGGGGTTACTACGAGCAGTACTTC. This encodes CASSLSRGGYYEQYF. The chain has TRBV27 and TRBJ2-7; 7 bases agree with TRBD2. In germline, CDR1 is MNHEY, CDR2 SMNVEV (reference sequence). CDR3 length: 15 residues. V gave up 0 bases and J gave up 3 bases; unmatched junction bases: 5.

The chain joins TRBV6-5 to TRBJ1-2, with D unresolved. Germline CDR1 is MNHEY and CDR2 is SVGAGI. The length of the CDR3 is 13 residues. Trimming left V 0 bases short and J 4 bases short, with 6 bases between. The CDR3 here is CASSYSQLYGYTF. DNA of the CDR3: TGTGCCAGCAGTTACTCACAGCTCTATGGCTACACCTTC.